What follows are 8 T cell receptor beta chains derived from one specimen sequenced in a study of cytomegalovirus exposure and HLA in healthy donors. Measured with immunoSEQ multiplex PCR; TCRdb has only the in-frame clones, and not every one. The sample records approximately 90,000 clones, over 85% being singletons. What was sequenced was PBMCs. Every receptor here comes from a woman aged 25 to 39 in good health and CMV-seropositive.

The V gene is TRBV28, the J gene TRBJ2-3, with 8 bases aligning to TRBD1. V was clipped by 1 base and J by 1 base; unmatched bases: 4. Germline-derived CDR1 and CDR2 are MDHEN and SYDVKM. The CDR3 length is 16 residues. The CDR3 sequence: CASSLFDRGGTDTQYF. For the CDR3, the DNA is TGTGCCAGCAGTTTATTCGACAGGGGAGGCACAGATACGCAGTATTTT.

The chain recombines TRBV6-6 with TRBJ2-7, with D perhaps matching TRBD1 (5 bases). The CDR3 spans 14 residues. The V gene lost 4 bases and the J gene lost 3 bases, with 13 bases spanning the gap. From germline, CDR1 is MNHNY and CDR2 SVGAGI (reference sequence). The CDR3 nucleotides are TGTGCCAGCAGTTTTGCACAGGCACTCTACGAGCAGTACTTC. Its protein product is CASSFAQALYEQYF.

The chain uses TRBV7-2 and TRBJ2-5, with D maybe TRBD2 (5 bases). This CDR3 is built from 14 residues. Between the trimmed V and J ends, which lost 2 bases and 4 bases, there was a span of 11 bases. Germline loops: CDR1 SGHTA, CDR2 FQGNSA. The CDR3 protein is CASSLLDLLETQYF. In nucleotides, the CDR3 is TGTGCCAGCAGCTTATTGGACTTATTAGAGACCCAGTACTTC.

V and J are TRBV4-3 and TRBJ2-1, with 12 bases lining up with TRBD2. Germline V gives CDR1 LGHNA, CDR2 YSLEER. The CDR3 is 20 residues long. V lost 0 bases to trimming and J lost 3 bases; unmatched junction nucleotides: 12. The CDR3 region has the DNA TGCGCCAGCAGCCAAGAGATCCACAACCGACTAGCGGGGGACTACAATGAGCAGTTCTTC. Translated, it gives CASSQEIHNRLAGDYNEQFF.

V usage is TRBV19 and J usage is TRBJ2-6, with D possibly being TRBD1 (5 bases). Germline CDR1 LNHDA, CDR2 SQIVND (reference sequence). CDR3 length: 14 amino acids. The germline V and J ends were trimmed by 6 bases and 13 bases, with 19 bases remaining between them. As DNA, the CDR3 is TGTGCCAGTAGACCCCCCCGACAGCTTTCAGTCCTGACTTTC. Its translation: CASRPPRQLSVLTF. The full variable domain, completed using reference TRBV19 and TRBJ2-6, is DGGITQSPKYLFRKEGQNVTLSCEQNLNHDAMYWYRQDPGQGLRLIYYSQIVNDFQKGDIAEGYSVSREKKESFPLTVTSAQKNPTAFYLCASRPPRQLSVLTFGAGSRLTVL.

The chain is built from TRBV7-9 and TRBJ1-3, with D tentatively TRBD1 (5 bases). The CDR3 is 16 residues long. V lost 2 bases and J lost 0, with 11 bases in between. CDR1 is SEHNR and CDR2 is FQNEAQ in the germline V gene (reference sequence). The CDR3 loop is CASSLYQGLSGNTIYF. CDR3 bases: TGTGCCAGCAGCTTATATCAGGGCCTCTCTGGAAACACCATATATTTT.

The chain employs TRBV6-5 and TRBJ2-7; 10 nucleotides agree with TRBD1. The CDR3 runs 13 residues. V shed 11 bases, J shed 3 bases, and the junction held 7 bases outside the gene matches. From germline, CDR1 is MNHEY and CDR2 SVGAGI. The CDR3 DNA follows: TGTGCCCGCTGGGACAGGGGCTACTACGAGCAGTACTTC. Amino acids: CARWDRGYYEQYF.

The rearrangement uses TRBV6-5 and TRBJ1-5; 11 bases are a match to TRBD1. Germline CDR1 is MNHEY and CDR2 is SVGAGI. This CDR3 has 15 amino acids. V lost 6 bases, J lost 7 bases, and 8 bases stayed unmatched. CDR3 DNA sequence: TGTGCCAGCAGCAAAACGGACAGGGGGCAGCAGCCCCAGCATTTT. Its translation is CASSKTDRGQQPQHF.